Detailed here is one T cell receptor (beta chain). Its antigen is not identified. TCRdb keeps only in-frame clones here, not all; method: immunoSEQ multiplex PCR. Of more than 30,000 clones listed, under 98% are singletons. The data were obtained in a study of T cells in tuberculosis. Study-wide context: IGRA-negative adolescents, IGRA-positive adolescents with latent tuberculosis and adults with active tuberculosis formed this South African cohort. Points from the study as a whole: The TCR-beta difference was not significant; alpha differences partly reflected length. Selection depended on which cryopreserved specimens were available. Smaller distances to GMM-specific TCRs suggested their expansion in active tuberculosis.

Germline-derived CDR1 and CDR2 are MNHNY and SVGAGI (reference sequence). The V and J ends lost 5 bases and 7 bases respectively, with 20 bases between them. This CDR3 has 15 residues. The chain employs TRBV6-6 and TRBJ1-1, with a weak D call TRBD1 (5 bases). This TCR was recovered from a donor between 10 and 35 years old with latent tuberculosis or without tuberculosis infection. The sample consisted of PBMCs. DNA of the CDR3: TGTGCCAGCAGTCATCCAGATGGGGCAGCTGGTGAAGCTTTCTTT. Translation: CASSHPDGAAGEAFF.